This T cell receptor beta chain was retrieved from a study of CD8 T cells in Susac syndrome. V dropped 4 bases and J dropped 2 bases, with 5 bases sitting between them. CDR1 and CDR2 from the germline V gene are SNHLY and FYNNEI. The CDR3 loop spans 12 amino acids. An amount of RNA that ranged from about 0.45 to 1 ug was reverse transcribed with random hexamers. TCRdb redid the calling of the immunoSEQ multiplex PCR reads with MiXCR, one entry per CDR3 protein. Of a few hundred thousand distinct CDR3 sequences detected, just over 90% appear once; the ten largest clones hold around 0.07%. This TCR derives from a human donor with multiple sclerosis. The material sequenced was CD4+ T cells from PBMCs. The chain uses TRBV2 and TRBJ2-5; the D is unclear. The CDR3 bases are TGTGCCAGCAGTGTGGGTCAAGAGACCCAGTACTTC. It specifies CASSVGQETQYF.